Each of the 18 T cell receptor beta chains below was sequenced from the same sample in a study of shared clonotypes between healthy human individuals (dated by TCRdb to the early 2020s). The protocol used for the library was the immunoSEQ multiplex PCR assay. Entries here come from immuneACCESS through TCRdb and include only in-frame sequences with V and J called. Some clones fail to appear in such tables; in the studies checked, an unresolved V gene covers under half of the shortfall, and the cause of the remainder is unknown. The table for this sample lists about 2.3 million clones; about 90% of them were counted only once. The top ten clonotypes cover 0.37% of the sample. The sample comprised naive CD4+ T cells from PBMCs. The cell subset or site label on this specimen signifies: CD45RA+ positively selected. These receptors all come from a young man in good health. Some clones in this sample may be carry-over from other donors' samples.

The chain combines TRBV7-8 with TRBJ2-3; 11 nucleotides agree with TRBD2. The CDR3 is made up of 16 amino acids. V was pared by 7 bases and J by 5 bases, with 11 bases of the junction left unmatched. Looked up from germline, CDR1 is SGHVS and CDR2 is FQNEAQ. The CDR3 sequence: CASKALTSGIIDTQYF. CDR3 nucleotide sequence: TGTGCCAGCAAAGCGTTGACTAGCGGGATAATAGATACGCAGTATTTT.

V gene TRBV12-1 combines with J gene TRBJ2-7; the table assigns TRBD1, which was not confirmed against the DNA. TRBV12-1 is given as a pseudogene. The CDR3 totals 13 residues. CDR3 in DNA: TGTGCCAGCAGCTCTACAGGGCTGGGGGAGCAGTACTTC. This sequence encodes CASSSTGLGEQYF.

Comments on this clone: The same CDR3 arises from other DNA sequences in this sample as well. V usage is TRBV30 and J usage is TRBJ2-5; TRBD1 matches 7 bases. V was clipped by 0 bases and J by 5 bases; unmatched bases: 0. Germline lookup yields CDR1 GTSNPN and CDR2 SVGIG (reference sequence). The CDR3 contains 12 residues. CDR3 DNA: TGTGCCTGGAGTGTACAGGGGGAGACCCAGTACTTC. Amino acids: CAWSVQGETQYF.

The chain is built from TRBV5-4 and TRBJ2-1; no clear D. Trimming took off 1 base at V and 9 bases at J, with 8 bases between the two ends. Germline CDR1 SGHNT, CDR2 YYREEE (reference sequence). The CDR3 is 12 residues long. CDR3 sequence (DNA): TGTGCCAGCAGCTTGCCCCGCGGTGAGCAGTTCTTC. Translated, it gives CASSLPRGEQFF.

The chain has TRBV6-5 and TRBJ1-2; TRBD1 agrees at 8 bases. J lost 5 bases, V lost 2 bases, and 7 bases had no gene match. CDR1 and CDR2 (germline): MNHEY, SVGAGI. The CDR3 is made up of 15 amino acids. The CDR3 bases are TGTGCCAGCAGTTACACGACAGGGGTTCGTTATGGCTACACCTTC. Amino acids: CASSYTTGVRYGYTF.

The J gene is TRBJ1-1, the V gene TRBV25-1; unclear D gene. CDR1 is MGHDK and CDR2 is SYGVNS in the germline V gene. Between the trimmed V and J ends, which lost 3 bases and 8 bases, there was a span of 13 bases. The CDR3 covers 13 residues. The CDR3 loop reads CASSDGVGPEAFF. DNA of the CDR3: TGTGCCAGCAGTGACGGAGTCGGGCCGGAAGCTTTCTTT.

This clone was detected once. V gene TRBV27 combines with J gene TRBJ2-2; either TRBD1 or TRBD2 may fit D (5 bases each). The CDR3 is 19 residues long. Germline values: CDR1 MNHEY, CDR2 SMNVEV (reference sequence). Deletions cut 1 base from V and 0 bases from J, with 18 bases between. CDR3 amino acids: CASSLLGRSMSANTGELFF. CDR3 DNA: TGTGCCAGCAGTTTATTGGGACGAAGTATGAGCGCGAACACCGGGGAGCTGTTTTTT.

Comment on this clone: This same CDR3 is encoded by further DNA sequences in the sample. The V and J genes are TRBV5-1 and TRBJ2-1; no firm D call. The CDR3 runs to 12 residues. Germline V gene data show CDR1 as SGHRS and CDR2 as YFSETQ. Trimming took 4 bases from V and 8 from J, leaving 10 bases between them. The CDR3 DNA reads TGCGCCAGCAGCCTGGTTTCCGATGAGCAGTTCTTC. It is translated as CASSLVSDEQFF. The complete variable domain, with remaining parts taken from reference TRBV5-1 and TRBJ2-1, reads KAGVTQTPRYLIKTRGQQVTLSCSPISGHRSVSWYQQTPGQGLQFLFEYFSETQRNKGNFPGRFSGRQFSNSRSEMNVSTLELGDSALYLCASSLVSDEQFFGPGTRLTVL.

The chain joins TRBV7-3 to TRBJ1-1; 9 nucleotides agree with TRBD1. CDR1 and CDR2 from the germline V gene are SGHTA and FQGTGA. The length of the CDR3 is 13 residues. The DNA for the CDR3 is TGTATGATGGACAGGGGCCAAAACACTGAAGCTTTCTTT. Translating gives CMMDRGQNTEAFF. Combining the CDR3 with reference TRBV7-3 and TRBJ1-1 gives the whole variable domain GAGVSQTPSNKVTEKGKYVELRCDPISGHTALYWYRQSLGQGPEFLIYFQGTGAADDSGLPNDRFFAVRPEGSVSTLKIQRTERGDSAVYLCMMDRGQNTEAFFGQGTRLTVV.

In this sample, this clone turned up once. The chain has TRBV28 and TRBJ2-1; 11 bases map to TRBD2. This CDR3 has 22 amino acids. The germline V gene has CDR1 MDHEN and CDR2 SYDVKM. Germline trimming cut 7 bases from V and 0 bases from J; bases unmatched to any gene: 23. The CDR3 spells CASNFLRFTSGSLDNSYNEQFF. For the CDR3, the DNA is TGTGCCAGCAATTTTCTCCGGTTTACTAGCGGGAGTCTCGATAACTCCTACAATGAGCAGTTCTTC.

V is TRBV18 and J is TRBJ1-5; possible D gene TRBD1, 6 bases. The CDR3 consists of 15 residues. V shed 3 bases and J shed 6 bases, with 15 bases lying between them. CDR1 is KGHSH and CDR2 is LQKENI in the germline V gene. The CDR3 protein is CASSPGRGGFQPQHF. CDR3 bases: TGTGCCAGCTCACCCGGCAGGGGCGGTTTTCAGCCCCAGCATTTT.

The rearrangement links TRBV27 to TRBJ2-3, with 13 bases identical to TRBD2. Germline trimming cut 6 bases from V and 2 bases from J; bases unmatched to any gene: 11. The germline V gene has CDR1 MNHEY and CDR2 SMNVEV (reference sequence). This CDR3 is built from 18 residues. The CDR3 is CASRTRRTSGRITDTQYF. Here the CDR3 DNA reads TGTGCCAGCAGAACACGTAGGACTAGCGGGAGAATCACAGATACGCAGTATTTT.

This chain connects TRBV4-2 to TRBJ2-7, with TRBD2 identical over 7 bases. This CDR3 spans 15 amino acids. Losses at the gene ends were 1 base for V and 2 bases for J; bases not matched to a gene: 5. From germline, CDR1 is LGHNA and CDR2 YNFKEQ. CDR3 coding DNA: TGTGCCAGCAGCCAAGGGCGGGAGTCGACCTACGAGCAGTACTTC. It is translated as CASSQGRESTYEQYF.

The chain joins TRBV19 to TRBJ1-1; D possibly corresponds to TRBD1 (5 bases). The CDR3 is 14 amino acids. The germline V and J ends were trimmed by 0 bases and 7 bases, with 12 bases remaining between them. The germline V gene has CDR1 LNHDA and CDR2 SQIVND (reference sequence). The CDR3 DNA sequence: TGTGCCAGTAGTATAGATCGGAGGGGCAGTGAAGCTTTCTTT. It codes for CASSIDRRGSEAFF.

The rearrangement links TRBV11-2 to TRBJ2-7; TRBD1 might be the D (5 bases). CDR1 and CDR2 (germline): SGHAT, FQNNGV. Trimming removed 5 bases from V and 6 bases from J, with 14 bases in between. The CDR3 contains 13 residues. CDR3 DNA: TGTGCCAGCAGCCTACTCCAGGGAAGCGAGCAGTACTTC. Encoded protein: CASSLLQGSEQYF.

The chain recombines TRBV28 with TRBJ1-5; no firm D call. V was clipped by 3 bases and J by 5 bases, with 8 bases between them. This CDR3 contains 13 residues. Germline V lookup: CDR1 MDHEN, CDR2 SYDVKM. The CDR3 loop reads CASSFPGYQPQHF. Here the CDR3 DNA reads TGTGCCAGCAGTTTTCCAGGATATCAGCCCCAGCATTTT.

CDR3 region: CASSEGGWYEQYF. For the CDR3, the DNA is TGTGCCAGCAGTGAGGGGGGTTGGTACGAGCAGTACTTC. V usage is TRBV2 and J usage is TRBJ2-7; the D gene is possibly TRBD2 (6 bases). CDR1 and CDR2 from the germline V gene are SNHLY and FYNNEI. Trimming pared 3 bases from V and 4 bases from J, leaving 10 bases between. This CDR3 has 13 amino acids. Combining the CDR3 with reference TRBV2 and TRBJ2-7 gives the whole variable domain EPEVTQTPSHQVTQMGQEVILRCVPISNHLYFYWYRQILGQKVEFLVSFYNNEISEKSEIFDDQFSVERPDGSNFTLKIRSTKLEDSAMYFCASSEGGWYEQYFGPGTRLTVT.

The rearrangement uses TRBV19 and TRBJ1-3; D gene uncertain. Germline-derived CDR1 and CDR2 are LNHDA and SQIVND (reference sequence). The length of the CDR3 is 11 residues. The V end lost 8 bases, the J end lost 7 bases, and 9 bases lay between the germline ends. CDR3 loop: CASARRNTIYF. The CDR3, as DNA: TGTGCCAGTGCACGACGCAACACCATATATTTT.